This T cell receptor (beta chain) emerged from a study of CD8+ T cells in alopecia areata (dated by TCRdb to 2017 to 2018). Concerning the study at large: Treated patients were enrolled in an open-label pilot trial of oral tofacitinib at 5 to 10 mg twice daily for moderate-to-severe alopecia areata. The RNA source kit depended on sample type: the PAXgene miRNA kit for fixed scalp, the miRNeasy kit for PBMCs, and the RNeasy kit for mouse skin. High-throughput TCRbeta sequencing was used to examine T cell clonal expansion in alopecia areata in both the C3H/HeJ mouse model and human patients. Patients stayed on tofacitinib for 6 to 18 months and then had 6 months of follow-up off drug so that delayed response and recurrence could be assessed. Scalp clonality was compared among normal scalp (n=4), patchy alopecia areata scalp (n=8), and alopecia totalis/universalis scalp (n=8). In humans, TCRbeta sequencing was performed on scalp tissue and on sorted CD4+ and CD8+ peripheral blood T cells from healthy controls and from patients with patchy or totalis/universalis alopecia areata. Tofacitinib-treated patients had biopsies at baseline and at 4 and 24 weeks of treatment, with a later scalp biopsy in several patients. The SALT score, which quantifies the percentage of affected scalp surface area, was used to measure disease severity in treated patients. immunoSEQ multiplex PCR using 35 Vbeta forward primers and 13 Jbeta reverse primers was used to amplify TCRbeta CDR3 regions.

Here is what the overall study found, with its caveats: Scalp TCR repertoire analysis is complicated because resident alphabeta T cells in normal human skin are also sequenced, whereas mouse skin is dominated by gammadelta T cells. Compared with mice, TCR sequences shared between patients were less clear, possibly partly because of HLA diversity across the patient population. Lesional scalp, especially in alopecia totalis/universalis, showed higher clonality and more expanded CD8+ clones than normal scalp, suggesting antigenic drive. During tofacitinib treatment, many expanded lesional clones remained in scalp and blood, and this persistence may partly explain relapse after treatment is stopped. Because the treated cohort was small and included a single nonresponder, larger studies are needed to assess links between baseline CD8+ expansion and response. Scalp clonality and the number of expanded CD8+ clones among the top 100 scalp clones were significantly decreased by tofacitinib.

From V the trimming removes 8 bases and from J it removes 1 base, while the gene matches leave 6 bases of the junction unaccounted for. As encoded in the germline V gene (reference sequence), CDR1 is GTSNPN while CDR2 is SVGIG. From its cysteine to its phenylalanine, the CDR3 spans 13 amino acids. The kept DNA is CDR3 alone, 39 bases in frame from the first base. The library relied on the immunoSEQ multiplex PCR assay. To provide template for TCR sequencing, every sample had RNA extracted and reverse transcribed into cDNA. SuperScript III was used to make first-strand cDNA, primed with a 2:1 mix of oligo-dT and random hexamers. A synthetic immune receptor repertoire was used to assess amplification bias, and residual bias was removed computationally. Per the original workflow: After raw reads were preprocessed to remove errors, the CDR3 was defined following IMGT conventions as running from the conserved cysteine to phenylalanine. Clonality was computed by normalizing Shannon entropy by log2 of the number of productive unique TCRs and subtracting the result from 1. Whether scalp clones were CD4 or CD8 was inferred by matching scalp TCRbeta sequences against CD4 and CD8 repertoires sorted from blood. TCRdb took this table from immuneACCESS and kept in-frame rearrangements with V and J called. Such tables lack part of the clones; where checked against another copy, unresolved V genes explain under half of the gap, and the rest is unexplained. The DNA was the basis for D and trimming; V, J and clone size are from that table. Here the sample has about 250,000 clones; 60% occur a single time. 0.75% to 0.95% of the sample rests with the top ten.

Per the publication, the treatment or condition label means: oral pan-JAK inhibitor, 5-10 mg twice daily. Lesional scalp punch biopsies and peripheral blood were obtained from alopecia areata patients. PBMCs were separated by density centrifugation and stained for CD3, CD4 and CD8, after which CD4+ and CD8+ T cells were sorted on a FACSAria. Points on this clone: What antigen it recognizes has not been identified. The record has no base qualities; no much larger clone is one base away.

The sequence derives from a human donor with alopecia areata. Specimen: CD4+ T cells sorted from blood, collected around week 54, from a patient treated with tofacitinib. The chain is encoded by TRBV30 joined to TRBJ2-7, and TRBD2 aligns with 9 junction nucleotides. The DNA sequence is TGTGCCCGAGATAGCGGGGGTTCCTACGAGCAGTACTTC. Its protein reads: CARDSGGSYEQYF.